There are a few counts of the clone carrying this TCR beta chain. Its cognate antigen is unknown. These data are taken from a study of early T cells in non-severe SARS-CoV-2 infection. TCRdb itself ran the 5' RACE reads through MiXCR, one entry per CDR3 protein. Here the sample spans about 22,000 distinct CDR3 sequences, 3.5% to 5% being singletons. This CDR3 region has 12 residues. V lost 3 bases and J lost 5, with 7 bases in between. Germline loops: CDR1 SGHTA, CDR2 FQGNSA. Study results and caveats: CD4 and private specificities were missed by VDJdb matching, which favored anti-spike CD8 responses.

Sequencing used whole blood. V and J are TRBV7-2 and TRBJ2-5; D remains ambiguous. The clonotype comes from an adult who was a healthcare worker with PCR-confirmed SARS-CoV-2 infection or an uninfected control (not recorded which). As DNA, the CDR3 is TGTGCCAGCAGCTTTCATAGTGAGACCCAGTACTTC. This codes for CASSFHSETQYF.